These 28 T cell receptor beta chains share one sample of origin, sequenced in a study of blood T cells in healthy people across ages. A second PCR of roughly 7 to 11 cycles used a sample-barcoded 5' primer and a J-beta primer mix. TCRdb ran MiXCR on the 5' RACE reads and lists one entry per CDR3 protein. The sample carries around 710,000 distinct CDR3 sequences, around 40% recorded once. The specimen sequenced was blood. These receptors were obtained from a woman aged 55-75 years in good health.

This clonotype was counted at least ten times. The V gene is TRBV5-1, the J gene TRBJ2-7; 10 positions agree with TRBD2. The germline V gene has CDR1 SGHRS and CDR2 YFSETQ. V trimming: 4 bases; J trimming: 4 bases; junction bases outside the gene matches: 11. This CDR3 is 16 amino acids long. DNA of the CDR3: TGCGCCAGCAGCGGAGCTAGCGGGAGATTGGTGTACGAGCAGTACTTC. As protein: CASSGASGRLVYEQYF.

V is TRBV20-1 and J is TRBJ2-1; TRBD2 matches 11 bases. The CDR3 is 15 residues long. Trimming cost V 6 bases and J 7 bases; bases outside gene matches: 11. The germline V gene has CDR1 DFQATT and CDR2 SNEGSKA (reference sequence). CDR3 sequence (DNA): TGCAGTGCCGTCCGTAGCGGGAGGGCCAATAATGAGCAGTTCTTC. Its protein is CSAVRSGRANNEQFF.

This clonotype is a singleton in its sample. The J gene is TRBJ2-7, the V gene TRBV5-6; weak D call: TRBD2 (6 bases). The CDR3 contains 16 residues. Germline V gives CDR1 SGHDT, CDR2 YYEEEE. V lost 0 bases, J lost 0 bases, and 13 bases lay in between. The CDR3 spells CASSLVGDSSSYEQYF. The CDR3, as DNA: TGTGCCAGCAGCTTGGTGGGGGACTCGAGCTCCTACGAGCAGTACTTC. Filled out from reference TRBV5-6 and TRBJ2-7, the complete variable domain reads DAGVTQSPTHLIKTRGQQVTLRCSPKSGHDTVSWYQQALGQGPQFIFQYYEEEERQRGNFPDRFSGHQFPNYSSELNVNALLLGDSALYLCASSLVGDSSSYEQYFGPGTRLTVT.

As for this clonotype: A much larger clone lies a single base off, so this may be a read error. The chain couples TRBV5-1 to TRBJ2-5; 8 positions match TRBD2. The J segment lost 11 bases and the V segment lost 5 bases, leaving 17 bases of the junction unmatched. Germline V lookup: CDR1 SGHRS, CDR2 YFSETQ. This CDR3 is built from 15 residues. The CDR3 loop reads CASRLTAGGPNEQYF. Here the CDR3 DNA reads TGCGCCAGCAGGCTGACGGCGGGGGGACCCAATGAGCAGTACTTC. Full variable domain (outside the CDR3, taken from reference TRBV5-1 and TRBJ2-5): KAGVTQTPRYLIKTRGQQVTLSCSPISGHRSVSWYQQTPGQGLQFLFEYFSETQRNKGNFPGRFSGRQFSNSRSEMNVSTLELGDSALYLCASRLTAGGPNEQYFGPGTRLLVL.

The chain carries TRBV29-1 and TRBJ1-4; D call uncertain. The V end lost 1 base, the J end lost 0 bases, and 6 bases lay between the germline ends. Germline CDR1 is SQVTM and CDR2 is ANQGSEA. This CDR3 has 14 amino acids. The CDR3 here is CSVEGEATNEKLFF. The CDR3 DNA is TGCAGCGTTGAAGGGGAAGCAACTAATGAAAAACTGTTTTTT.

This clonotype showed up just a few times. The chain recombines TRBV20-1 with TRBJ2-1; the match to TRBD2 covers 14 bases. V shed 0 bases and J 2 bases; nucleotides not matched to a gene: 6. Per the germline V gene, CDR1 is DFQATT and CDR2 is SNEGSKA (reference sequence). The CDR3 has 18 amino acids. CDR3 sequence reads: CSARDHGLAGGTYNEQFF. DNA for the CDR3: TGCAGTGCTAGAGATCATGGACTAGCGGGGGGAACCTACAATGAGCAGTTCTTC.

This sequence joins TRBV5-1 and TRBJ2-3; D perhaps matches TRBD1 (5 bases). The CDR3 has 16 residues. Deletions cut 3 bases from V and 1 base from J, with 15 bases between. Germline CDR1 reads SGHRS; CDR2 reads YFSETQ. The chain's CDR3 is CASSSPDTERTDTQYF. CDR3 bases: TGCGCCAGCAGCTCCCCGGACACCGAACGCACAGATACGCAGTATTTT.

This clonotype was picked up a small number of times. The chain combines TRBV6-4 with TRBJ2-1; 16 bases agree with TRBD2. V shed 0 bases and J 5 bases; nucleotides not matched to a gene: 1. Germline V gene sequence: CDR1 MRHNA, CDR2 SNTAGT. This CDR3 contains 17 residues. The CDR3: CASSDSGLAGGDNEQFF. The CDR3 DNA reads as TGTGCCAGCAGTGACTCGGGACTAGCGGGAGGGGACAATGAGCAGTTCTTC.

This chain uses TRBV29-1 with TRBJ2-1; D uncertain. Per the germline V gene, CDR1 is SQVTM and CDR2 is ANQGSEA. The CDR3 consists of 12 residues. Trimming shortened V by 4 bases and J by 6 bases, and 10 bases separated the two germline ends. The CDR3 spells CSVGLRTNEQFF. In DNA form, the CDR3 reads TGCAGCGTTGGCCTTAGGACCAATGAGCAGTTCTTC.

There are a few counts of this clonotype. This chain uses TRBV5-1 with TRBJ1-2; no clear D. In germline, CDR1 is SGHRS, CDR2 YFSETQ. Trimming left V 0 bases short and J 0 bases short, with 6 bases between. This CDR3 is 14 amino acids long. The CDR3 DNA sequence: TGCGCCAGCAGCTTGGACAGTGCTAACTATGGCTACACCTTC. This codes for CASSLDSANYGYTF.

The V call is TRBV29-1, the J call TRBJ2-5; 7 bases are shared with TRBD2. The J segment lost 4 bases and the V segment lost 5 bases, leaving 7 bases of the junction unmatched. The germline V gene has CDR1 SQVTM and CDR2 ANQGSEA. This CDR3 has 13 residues. The CDR3 loop is CSVPRGTIETQYF. The CDR3 bases are TGCAGCGTTCCCCGCGGGACTATAGAGACCCAGTACTTC.

This chain connects TRBV15 to TRBJ2-6, with D perhaps matching TRBD2 (6 bases). CDR1 LNHNV and CDR2 YYDKDF come from the germline V gene (reference sequence). Trimming took off 8 bases at V and 1 base at J, with 18 bases between the two ends. This CDR3 is 17 amino acids long. CDR3 DNA sequence: TGTGCCACCTCACCTAGTAGCGGAGCTTCTGGGGCCAACGTCCTGACTTTC. Translated: CATSPSSGASGANVLTF.

V and J are TRBV5-1 and TRBJ1-1, with TRBD1 identical over 10 bases. The junction had 6 bases not matched to a gene; V was cut back by 7 bases and J by 3 bases. The CDR3 is 14 amino acids. The germline CDR1 and CDR2 sequences are SGHRS and YFSETQ. CDR3 DNA sequence: TGCGCCAGCGCCGACAGGGGGCCGGACACTGAAGCTTTCTTT. It yields the protein CASADRGPDTEAFF. Filled out from reference TRBV5-1 and TRBJ1-1, the complete variable domain reads KAGVTQTPRYLIKTRGQQVTLSCSPISGHRSVSWYQQTPGQGLQFLFEYFSETQRNKGNFPGRFSGRQFSNSRSEMNVSTLELGDSALYLCASADRGPDTEAFFGQGTRLTVV.

This clonotype was counted a few times. V usage is TRBV4-1 and J usage is TRBJ1-5; tentatively, D is TRBD1 (6 bases). The CDR3 is 15 amino acids. CDR1 MGHRA and CDR2 YSYEKL come from the germline V gene. Trimming took off 0 bases at V and 3 bases at J, with 9 bases between the two ends. CDR3: CASSQEGGANQPQHF. The DNA for the CDR3 is TGCGCCAGCAGCCAAGAGGGGGGGGCCAATCAGCCCCAGCATTTT.

This clonotype appeared a single time. The J gene is TRBJ1-2, the V gene TRBV7-2; 10 nucleotides align to TRBD1. Germline V lookup: CDR1 SGHTA, CDR2 FQGNSA. The CDR3 spans 16 residues. Unmatched junction bases numbered 11, after V lost 2 bases and J lost 8 bases. CDR3 protein: CASSLPFRDRGGGYTF. CDR3 bases: TGTGCCAGCAGCTTACCCTTCCGGGACAGGGGTGGGGGCTACACCTTC.

This clonotype was observed a handful of times. The J gene is TRBJ2-1, the V gene TRBV27; the match to TRBD2 covers 7 bases. With 5 bases clipped from V and 6 bases from J, the junction kept 16 bases outside the gene matches. From germline, CDR1 is MNHEY and CDR2 SMNVEV (reference sequence). The CDR3 runs to 17 residues. The CDR3 region is CASSPTGQRDLFNEQFF. CDR3 DNA sequence: TGTGCCAGCAGTCCCACGGGTCAGCGGGATCTGTTCAATGAGCAGTTCTTC.

This clonotype was detected only a few times. This chain connects TRBV27 to TRBJ2-7; D possibly corresponds to TRBD1 (5 bases). CDR3 length: 18 residues. Trimming cost V 0 bases and J 0 bases, with 18 bases left between them. CDR1 is MNHEY and CDR2 is SMNVEV in the germline V gene (reference sequence). The CDR3 spells CASSLSRPGIERSYEQYF. The CDR3 bases are TGTGCCAGCAGTTTATCGAGGCCAGGGATAGAACGCTCCTACGAGCAGTACTTC.

This clonotype was seen at least ten times. V is TRBV15 and J is TRBJ2-7; 10 bases are a match to TRBD2. This CDR3 comprises 15 residues. Germline-derived CDR1 and CDR2 are LNHNV and YYDKDF (reference sequence). V shed 0 bases, J shed 6 bases, and the junction held 5 bases outside the gene matches. The CDR3, as DNA: TGTGCCACCAGCAGAGATGTGGGACTAGCGTCCGAGCAGTACTTC. It is translated as CATSRDVGLASEQYF.

In its sample, this clonotype was seen a few times. The rearrangement joins TRBV28 to TRBJ2-7; D uncertain. CDR1 and CDR2 (germline): MDHEN, SYDVKM. CDR3 length: 12 residues. V dropped 3 bases and J dropped 0 bases, with 3 bases sitting between them. CDR3 loop: CASSFHSYEQYF. The CDR3 region has the DNA TGTGCCAGCAGTTTTCACTCCTACGAGCAGTACTTC. Based on the CDR3 plus reference TRBV28 and TRBJ2-7, the full variable domain is DVKVTQSSRYLVKRTGEKVFLECVQDMDHENMFWYRQDPGLGLRLIYFSYDVKMKEKGDIPEGYSVSREKKERFSLILESASTNQTSMYLCASSFHSYEQYFGPGTRLTVT.

This clonotype was observed many times. The chain uses TRBV4-2 and TRBJ2-6; possibly TRBD1 for D (6 bases). The CDR3 length is 18 residues. Germline V gene lookup returns CDR1 LGHNA and CDR2 YNFKEQ. The V end was cut by 1 base, the J end by 2 bases, with 15 bases between. The CDR3 nucleotides read TGTGCCAGCAGCCAAGTACCTCAGGGGATCGCTGGGGCCAACGTCCTGACTTTC. Translating it yields CASSQVPQGIAGANVLTF.

The chain couples TRBV20-1 to TRBJ2-1; D perhaps matches TRBD2 (6 bases). Trimming took off 5 bases at V and 13 bases at J, with 18 bases between the two ends. The CDR3 has 12 residues. Germline CDR1 DFQATT, CDR2 SNEGSKA (reference sequence). For the CDR3, the DNA is TGCAGTGCTCGACTAGGGCGTCGGACCCAGTTCTTC. Amino acid sequence: CSARLGRRTQFF.

A few counts support this clonotype. The rearrangement uses TRBV3-1 and TRBJ2-3, with D perhaps matching TRBD2 (6 bases). CDR1 and CDR2 (germline): LGHDT, YNNKEL (reference sequence). V was shortened by 5 bases and J by 0 bases, with 15 bases between the two germline ends. CDR3 size: 16 residues. The CDR3 sequence is CASSYKPGGSTDTQYF. The CDR3 DNA follows: TGTGCCAGCAGCTACAAGCCCGGGGGTAGCACAGATACGCAGTATTTT.

This chain uses TRBV6-2 or TRBV6-3 with TRBJ2-5; 8 positions match TRBD1. CDR3 length: 15 residues. Germline CDR1 and CDR2: MNHEY and SVGEGT. J gave up 11 bases and V 4 bases, and 15 bases lay outside the gene matches. The CDR3 here is CASSSADREGNEQYF. The CDR3 DNA reads TGTGCCAGCAGTTCGGCGGACAGGGAAGGGAATGAGCAGTACTTC.

This clonotype was seen many times. The chain links TRBV28 to TRBJ2-7, with D unresolved. The length of the CDR3 is 10 residues. V was clipped by 8 bases and J by 3 bases, with 5 bases between them. Germline assignment: CDR1 MDHEN and CDR2 SYDVKM. The CDR3 spells CASRNYEQYF. Here the CDR3 DNA reads TGTGCCAGCCGTAACTACGAGCAGTACTTC.

V and J are TRBV18 and TRBJ1-2; no clear D gene. The CDR3 is 16 amino acids. V lost 4 bases to trimming and J lost 1 base, with 16 bases between them. Germline CDR1 and CDR2: KGHSH and LQKENI. The CDR3 loop is CASSRGSTLDNYGYTF. CDR3 nucleotides: TGTGCCAGCTCACGGGGATCGACTCTCGATAACTATGGCTACACCTTC.

This clonotype was seen at least ten times. V is TRBV11-2 and J is TRBJ2-1; D uncertain. Per the germline V gene, CDR1 is SGHAT and CDR2 is FQNNGV. CDR3 length: 12 residues. V lost 1 base and J lost 5, with 3 bases in between. The DNA of the CDR3 is TGTGCCAGCAGCTTAGGTGACAATGAGCAGTTCTTC. Amino acids: CASSLGDNEQFF. Together with reference TRBV11-2 and TRBJ2-1, the CDR3 gives the full variable domain: EAGVAQSPRYKIIEKRQSVAFWCNPISGHATLYWYQQILGQGPKLLIQFQNNGVVDDSQLPKDRFSAERLKGVDSTLKIQPAKLEDSAVYLCASSLGDNEQFFGPGTRLTVL.

The chain combines TRBV3-1 with TRBJ1-2; 7 bases line up with TRBD1. CDR3 length: 16 residues. Per the germline V gene, CDR1 is LGHDT and CDR2 is YNNKEL (reference sequence). The V and J ends lost 1 base and 2 bases, in that order; junction bases with no gene match: 7. The CDR3 region is CASSQGRGQNNYGYTF. CDR3 DNA: TGTGCCAGCAGCCAAGGAAGGGGACAGAACAACTATGGCTACACCTTC.

This clonotype was observed a handful of times. The chain joins TRBV29-1 to TRBJ2-3, with 7 bases fitting TRBD2. V dropped 6 bases and J dropped 6; count of bases not matched to a gene: 9. CDR3 size: 13 residues. Germline CDR1 SQVTM, CDR2 ANQGSEA. The CDR3 DNA reads as TGCAGCGTCTGGGGGGAGGGGCAGGATACGCAGTATTTT. This sequence encodes CSVWGEGQDTQYF.